This T cell receptor beta chain is drawn from a study of T cell responses to AZD1222 COVID-19 vaccine. Per germline, CDR1 LNHDA and CDR2 SQIVND (reference sequence). V gave up 5 bases and J gave up 5 bases; unmatched junction bases: 8. This CDR3 has 15 amino acids. TCRdb's copy holds only in-frame clones and misses some; the assay was immunoSEQ multiplex PCR. The data hold fewer than 50,000 clones, with 60% to 85% observed a single time. This specimen consisted of peripheral blood, obtained on day 0 of AZD1222 vaccination. The sequence was obtained from an adult in good health. This chain joins TRBV19 and TRBJ1-5, with 8 positions matching TRBD1. This CDR3 is CASSARSGGHQPQHF. The CDR3 region has the DNA TGTGCCAGTAGTGCCCGCTCAGGGGGCCATCAGCCCCAGCATTTT.